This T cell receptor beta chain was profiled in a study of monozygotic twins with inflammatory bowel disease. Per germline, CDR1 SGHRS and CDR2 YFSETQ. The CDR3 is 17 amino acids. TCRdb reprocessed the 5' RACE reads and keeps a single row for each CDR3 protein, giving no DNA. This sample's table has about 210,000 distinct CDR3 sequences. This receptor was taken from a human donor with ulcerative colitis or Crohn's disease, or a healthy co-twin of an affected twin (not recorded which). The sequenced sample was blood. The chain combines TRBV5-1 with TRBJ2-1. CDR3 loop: CASSLVISGRIYNEQFF.